The 8 T cell receptor beta chains presented below share a single source sample, sequenced in a study of blood T cell repertoires in COVID-19. Profiled with immunoSEQ multiplex PCR; TCRdb holds only in-frame clones, not every one. The data hold about 73,000 clones, with approximately 92% observed a single time. Material for sequencing was peripheral blood. These receptors were obtained from a man of 80 years or more with acute or convalescent COVID-19.

CDR3 DNA: TGTGCCAGCGATCTACAGGGGGGTCATGATGAGCAGTTCTTC. Encoded protein: CASDLQGGHDEQFF. The rearrangement uses TRBV2 and TRBJ2-1; TRBD1 matches 8 bases. CDR3 length: 14 residues. CDR1 is SNHLY and CDR2 is FYNNEI in the germline V gene. V trimming: 8 bases; J trimming: 8 bases; junction bases outside the gene matches: 11.

The genes are TRBV5-1 and TRBJ1-2; D remains unclear. Deletions cut 1 base from V and 0 bases from J, with 7 bases between. Germline-derived CDR1 and CDR2 are SGHRS and YFSETQ. This CDR3 contains 14 residues. CDR3 bases: TGCGCCAGCAGCTTGCAGGATCCTAACTATGGCTACACCTTC. As protein: CASSLQDPNYGYTF.

This chain links TRBV24-1 with TRBJ2-7; D is possibly TRBD1 (6 bases). In germline, CDR1 is KGHDR, CDR2 SFDVKD. CDR3 length: 16 amino acids. V lost 3 bases and J 3 bases, leaving 17 bases between the germline ends. CDR3 sequence (DNA): TGTGCCACCAGTGATCGCTCAGGGGATAGAGGCTACGAGCAGTACTTC. Its protein is CATSDRSGDRGYEQYF.

This sequence joins TRBV5-1 and TRBJ2-2, with 8 nucleotides matching TRBD2. J was trimmed by 6 bases and V by 6 bases; bases with no gene match: 10. From germline, CDR1 is SGHRS and CDR2 YFSETQ. The CDR3 contains 15 residues. CDR3 sequence reads: CASTERAGGPGELFF. CDR3 DNA: TGCGCCAGCACCGAACGGGCGGGGGGCCCCGGGGAGCTGTTTTTT.

This chain's CDR3 is CASSDGTGEYGYTF. The CDR3 DNA reads as TGTGCCAGCAGCGACGGGACAGGGGAGTATGGCTACACCTTC. The chain joins TRBV9 to TRBJ1-2, with 10 bases matching TRBD1. Germline loops: CDR1 SGDLS, CDR2 YYNGEE. CDR3 length: 14 amino acids. V trimming: 3 bases; J trimming: 5 bases; junction bases outside the gene matches: 4.

The chain employs TRBV9 and TRBJ2-3, with D unclear. Germline assignment: CDR1 SGDLS and CDR2 YYNGEE. Trimming left V 4 bases short and J 2 bases short, with 11 bases between. This CDR3 comprises 14 residues. For the CDR3, the DNA is TGTGCCAGCAGCCCCCCTCCAGTCACAGATACGCAGTATTTT. Translating it yields CASSPPPVTDTQYF.

The rearrangement joins TRBV7-3 to TRBJ1-1; unclear D gene. The germline V gene encodes CDR1 SGHTA and CDR2 FQGTGA. The CDR3 has 13 residues. The V end lost 6 bases, the J end lost 2 bases, and 10 bases lay between the germline ends. The CDR3 sequence: CASRELINTEAFF. The CDR3, as DNA: TGTGCCAGCAGAGAACTGATAAACACTGAAGCTTTCTTT.

The chain couples TRBV2 to TRBJ1-1; D not resolved. Looked up from germline, CDR1 is SNHLY and CDR2 is FYNNEI. The ends were cut back, 8 bases at V and 0 bases at J, with 10 bases in the middle. This CDR3 has 13 amino acids. The CDR3 spells CASSIIMNTEAFF. The CDR3 DNA sequence: TGTGCCAGCTCTATCATCATGAACACTGAAGCTTTCTTT.